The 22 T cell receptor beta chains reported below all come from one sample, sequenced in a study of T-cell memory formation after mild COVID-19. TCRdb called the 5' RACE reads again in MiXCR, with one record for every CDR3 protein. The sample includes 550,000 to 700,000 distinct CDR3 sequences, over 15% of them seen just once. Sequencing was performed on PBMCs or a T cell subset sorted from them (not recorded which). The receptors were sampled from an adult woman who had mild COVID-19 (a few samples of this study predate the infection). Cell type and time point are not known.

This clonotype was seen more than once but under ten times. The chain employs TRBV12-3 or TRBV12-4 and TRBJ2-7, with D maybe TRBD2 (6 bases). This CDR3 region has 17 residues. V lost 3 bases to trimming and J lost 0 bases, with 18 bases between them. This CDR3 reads CASSLRGAGRSSYEQYF. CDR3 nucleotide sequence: TGTGCCAGCAGTTTGCGTGGGGCGGGAAGGAGCTCCTACGAGCAGTACTTC.

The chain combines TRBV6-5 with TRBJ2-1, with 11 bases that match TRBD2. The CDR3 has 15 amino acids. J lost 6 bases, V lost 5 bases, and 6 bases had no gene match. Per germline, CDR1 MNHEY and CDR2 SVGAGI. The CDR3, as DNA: TGTGCCAGCAGTCCTCAGACTAGCGGGGTCAATGAGCAGTTCTTC. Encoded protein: CASSPQTSGVNEQFF.

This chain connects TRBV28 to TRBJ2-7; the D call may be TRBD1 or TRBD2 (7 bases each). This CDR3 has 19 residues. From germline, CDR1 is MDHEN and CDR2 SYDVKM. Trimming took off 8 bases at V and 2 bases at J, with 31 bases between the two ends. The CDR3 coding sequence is TGTGCCAGCTCGACTAGGCAGGGGGAGGGATCCCCTCGACCCTACGAGCAGTACTTC. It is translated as CASSTRQGEGSPRPYEQYF.

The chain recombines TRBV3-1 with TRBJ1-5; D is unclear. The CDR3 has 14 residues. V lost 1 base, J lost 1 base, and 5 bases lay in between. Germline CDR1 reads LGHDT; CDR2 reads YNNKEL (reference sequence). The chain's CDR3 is CASSQGWSNQPQHF. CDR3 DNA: TGTGCCAGCAGCCAAGGATGGAGCAATCAGCCCCAGCATTTT.

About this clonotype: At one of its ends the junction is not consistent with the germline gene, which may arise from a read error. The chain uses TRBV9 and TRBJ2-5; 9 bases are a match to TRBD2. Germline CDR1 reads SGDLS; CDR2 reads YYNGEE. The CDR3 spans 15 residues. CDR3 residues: CASSGRLAEKESQYF. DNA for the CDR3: TGTGCCAGCAGCGGGCGACTAGCGGAAAAAGAGAGCCAGTACTTC.

In nucleotides, the CDR3 is TGTGCCATCAGTGATGTCGGTACAGCCTACGAGCAGTACTTC. It codes for CAISDVGTAYEQYF. The genes are TRBV10-3 and TRBJ2-7; D gene ambiguous. V lost 3 bases to trimming and J lost 2 bases, with 11 bases between them. Germline CDR1 reads ENHRY; CDR2 reads SYGVKD. The CDR3 totals 14 residues.

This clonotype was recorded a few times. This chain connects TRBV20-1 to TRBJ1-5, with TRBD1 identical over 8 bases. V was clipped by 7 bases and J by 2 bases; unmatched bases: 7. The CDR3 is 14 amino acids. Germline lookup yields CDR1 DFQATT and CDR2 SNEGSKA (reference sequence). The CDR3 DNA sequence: TGCAGTGTCCATCCGACAGGGGGCAATCAGCCCCAGCATTTT. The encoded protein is CSVHPTGGNQPQHF.

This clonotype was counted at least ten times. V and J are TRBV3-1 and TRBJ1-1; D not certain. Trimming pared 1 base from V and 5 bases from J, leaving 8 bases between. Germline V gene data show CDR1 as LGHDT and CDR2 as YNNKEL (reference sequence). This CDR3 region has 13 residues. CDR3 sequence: CASSQGPGTEAFF. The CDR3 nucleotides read TGTGCCAGCAGCCAAGGTCCGGGGACTGAAGCTTTCTTT.

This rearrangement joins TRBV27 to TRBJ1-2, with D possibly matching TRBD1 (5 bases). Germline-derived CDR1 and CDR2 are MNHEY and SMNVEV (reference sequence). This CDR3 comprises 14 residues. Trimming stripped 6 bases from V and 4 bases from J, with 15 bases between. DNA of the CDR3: TGTGCCAGCAGCAATAGACAGAACCTCTATGGCTACACCTTC. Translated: CASSNRQNLYGYTF.

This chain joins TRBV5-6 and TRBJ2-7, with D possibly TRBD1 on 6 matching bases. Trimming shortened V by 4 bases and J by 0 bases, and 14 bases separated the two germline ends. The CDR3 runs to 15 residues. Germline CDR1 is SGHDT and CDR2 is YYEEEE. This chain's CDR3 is CASSLGAAGSYEQYF. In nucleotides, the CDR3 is TGTGCCAGCAGCCTGGGGGCAGCCGGCTCCTACGAGCAGTACTTC.

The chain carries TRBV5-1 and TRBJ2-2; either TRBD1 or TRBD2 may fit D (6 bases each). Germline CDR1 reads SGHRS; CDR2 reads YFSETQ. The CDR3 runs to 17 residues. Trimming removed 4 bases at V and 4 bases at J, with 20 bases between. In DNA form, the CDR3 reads TGCGCCAGCAGCCAGACCTCGGGGGCGCGGAGCACCGGGGAGCTGTTTTTT. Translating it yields CASSQTSGARSTGELFF. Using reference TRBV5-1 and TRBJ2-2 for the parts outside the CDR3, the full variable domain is KAGVTQTPRYLIKTRGQQVTLSCSPISGHRSVSWYQQTPGQGLQFLFEYFSETQRNKGNFPGRFSGRQFSNSRSEMNVSTLELGDSALYLCASSQTSGARSTGELFFGEGSRLTVL.

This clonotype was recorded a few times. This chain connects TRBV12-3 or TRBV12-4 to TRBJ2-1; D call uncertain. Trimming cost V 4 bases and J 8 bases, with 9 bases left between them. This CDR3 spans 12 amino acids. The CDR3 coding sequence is TGTGCCAGCAGTTCGGCATGGGATGAGCAGTTCTTC. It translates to CASSSAWDEQFF.

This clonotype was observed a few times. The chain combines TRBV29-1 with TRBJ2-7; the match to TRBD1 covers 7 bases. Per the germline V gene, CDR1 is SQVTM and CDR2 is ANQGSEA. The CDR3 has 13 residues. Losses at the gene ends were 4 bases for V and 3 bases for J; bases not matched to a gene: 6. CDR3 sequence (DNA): TGCAGCGTTGTAACAGGGGTCCTCTACGAGCAGTACTTC. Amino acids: CSVVTGVLYEQYF.

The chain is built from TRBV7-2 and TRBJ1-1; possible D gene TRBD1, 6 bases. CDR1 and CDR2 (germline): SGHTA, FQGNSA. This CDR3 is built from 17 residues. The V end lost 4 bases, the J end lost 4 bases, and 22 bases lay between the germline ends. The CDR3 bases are TGTGCCAGCAGCTCAAAGTGGGAGGACAGACAGTCCACTGAAGCTTTCTTT. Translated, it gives CASSSKWEDRQSTEAFF.

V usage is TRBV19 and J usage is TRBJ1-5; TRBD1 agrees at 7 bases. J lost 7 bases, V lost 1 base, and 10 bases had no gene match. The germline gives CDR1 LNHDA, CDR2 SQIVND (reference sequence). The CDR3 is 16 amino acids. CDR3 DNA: TGTGCCAGTAGTATAGGTCTCGGACAGGTAGAACAGCCCCAGCATTTT. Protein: CASSIGLGQVEQPQHF.

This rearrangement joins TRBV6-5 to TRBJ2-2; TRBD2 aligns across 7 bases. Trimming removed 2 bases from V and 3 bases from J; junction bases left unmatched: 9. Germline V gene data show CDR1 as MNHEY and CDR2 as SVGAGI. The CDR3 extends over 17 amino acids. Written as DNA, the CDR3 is TGTGCCAGCAGTTACGGAAGACTAGCAGGAGACACCGGGGAGCTGTTTTTT. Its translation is CASSYGRLAGDTGELFF.

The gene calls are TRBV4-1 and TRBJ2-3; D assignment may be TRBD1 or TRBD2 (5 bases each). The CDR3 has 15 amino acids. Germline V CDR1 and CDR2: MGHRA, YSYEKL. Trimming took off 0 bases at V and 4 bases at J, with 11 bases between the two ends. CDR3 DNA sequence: TGCGCCAGCAGCCAAGAAGGGACCGGATCAGATACGCAGTATTTT. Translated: CASSQEGTGSDTQYF.

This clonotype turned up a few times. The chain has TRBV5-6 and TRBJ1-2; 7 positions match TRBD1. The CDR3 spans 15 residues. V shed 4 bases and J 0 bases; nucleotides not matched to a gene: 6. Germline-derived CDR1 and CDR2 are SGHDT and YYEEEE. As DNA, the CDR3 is TGTGCCAGCAGCGTGACAGGGAATCCTAACTATGGCTACACCTTC. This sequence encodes CASSVTGNPNYGYTF.

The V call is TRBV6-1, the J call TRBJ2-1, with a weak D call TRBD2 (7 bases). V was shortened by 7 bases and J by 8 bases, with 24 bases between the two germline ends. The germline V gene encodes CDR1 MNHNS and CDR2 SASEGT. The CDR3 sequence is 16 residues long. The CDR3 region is CASTGGRPNSGDEQFF. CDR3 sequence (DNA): TGTGCCAGCACCGGGGGGAGACCCAACTCAGGGGATGAGCAGTTCTTC.

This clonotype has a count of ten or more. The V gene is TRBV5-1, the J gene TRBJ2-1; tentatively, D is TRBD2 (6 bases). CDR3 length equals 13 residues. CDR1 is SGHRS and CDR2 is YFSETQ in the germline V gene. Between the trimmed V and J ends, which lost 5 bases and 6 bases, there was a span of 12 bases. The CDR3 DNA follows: TGCGCCAGCAGTTCGGGACTTATCAATGAGCAGTTCTTC. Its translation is CASSSGLINEQFF.

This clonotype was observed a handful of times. The CDR3 here is CASSLAGRVNQPQHF. CDR3 nucleotides: TGTGCCAGCAGCTTAGCCGGGCGGGTCAATCAGCCCCAGCATTTT. The genes are TRBV7-2 and TRBJ1-5, with D unclear. Germline loops: CDR1 SGHTA, CDR2 FQGNSA. CDR3 length: 15 residues. V was trimmed by 0 bases and J by 3 bases, leaving 9 bases between them.

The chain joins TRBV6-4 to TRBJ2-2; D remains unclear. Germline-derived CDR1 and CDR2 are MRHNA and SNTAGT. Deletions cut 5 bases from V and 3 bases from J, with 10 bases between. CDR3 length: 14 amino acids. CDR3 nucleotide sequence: TGTGCCAGCAGTCCAGGATCGTACACCGGGGAGCTGTTTTTT. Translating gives CASSPGSYTGELFF.